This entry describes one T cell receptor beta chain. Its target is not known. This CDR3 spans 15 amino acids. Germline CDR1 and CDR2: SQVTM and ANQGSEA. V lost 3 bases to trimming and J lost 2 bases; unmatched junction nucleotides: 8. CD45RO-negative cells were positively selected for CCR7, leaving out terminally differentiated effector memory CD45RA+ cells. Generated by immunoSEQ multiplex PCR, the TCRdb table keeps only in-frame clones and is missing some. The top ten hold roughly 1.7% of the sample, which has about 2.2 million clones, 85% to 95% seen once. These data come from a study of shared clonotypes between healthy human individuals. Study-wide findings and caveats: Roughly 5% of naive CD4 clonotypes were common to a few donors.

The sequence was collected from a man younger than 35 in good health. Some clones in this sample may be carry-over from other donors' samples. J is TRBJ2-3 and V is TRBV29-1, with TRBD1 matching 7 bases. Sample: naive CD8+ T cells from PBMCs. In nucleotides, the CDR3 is TGCAGCGTTGATGATCCGGGACAGCACACAGATACGCAGTATTTT. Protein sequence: CSVDDPGQHTDTQYF.